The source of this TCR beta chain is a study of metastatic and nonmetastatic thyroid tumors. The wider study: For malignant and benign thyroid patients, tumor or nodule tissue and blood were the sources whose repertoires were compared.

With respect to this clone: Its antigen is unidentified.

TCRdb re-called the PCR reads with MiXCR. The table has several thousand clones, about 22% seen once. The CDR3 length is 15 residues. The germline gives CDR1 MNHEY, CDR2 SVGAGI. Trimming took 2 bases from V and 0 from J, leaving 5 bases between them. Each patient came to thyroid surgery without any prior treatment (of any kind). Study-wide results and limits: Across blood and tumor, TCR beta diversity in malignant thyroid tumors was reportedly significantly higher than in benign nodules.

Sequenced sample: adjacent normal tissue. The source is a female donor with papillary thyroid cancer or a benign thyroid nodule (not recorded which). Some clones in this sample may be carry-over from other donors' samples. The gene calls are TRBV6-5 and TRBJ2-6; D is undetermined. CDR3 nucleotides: TGTGCCAGCAGTTACGGTGGCTCTGGGGCCAACGTCCTGACTTTC. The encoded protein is CASSYGGSGANVLTF.